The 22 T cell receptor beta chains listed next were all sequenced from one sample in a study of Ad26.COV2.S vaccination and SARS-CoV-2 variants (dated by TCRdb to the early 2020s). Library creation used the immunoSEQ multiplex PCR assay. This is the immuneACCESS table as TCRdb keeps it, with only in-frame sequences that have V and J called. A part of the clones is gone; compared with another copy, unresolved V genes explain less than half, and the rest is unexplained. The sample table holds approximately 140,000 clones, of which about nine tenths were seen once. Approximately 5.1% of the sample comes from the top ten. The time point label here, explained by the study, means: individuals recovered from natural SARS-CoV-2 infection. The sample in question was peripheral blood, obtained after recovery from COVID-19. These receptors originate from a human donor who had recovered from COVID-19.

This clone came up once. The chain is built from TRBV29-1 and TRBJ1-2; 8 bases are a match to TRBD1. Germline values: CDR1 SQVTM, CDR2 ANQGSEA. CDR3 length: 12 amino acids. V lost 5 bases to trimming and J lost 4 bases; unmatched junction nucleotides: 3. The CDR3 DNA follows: TGCAGCGTTACAGGGGGTCTCTATGGCTACACCTTC. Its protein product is CSVTGGLYGYTF.

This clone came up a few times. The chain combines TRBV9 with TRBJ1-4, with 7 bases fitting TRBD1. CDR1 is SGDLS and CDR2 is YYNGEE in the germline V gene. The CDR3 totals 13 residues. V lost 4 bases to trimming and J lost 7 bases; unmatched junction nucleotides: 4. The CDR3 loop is CASSFRQGEKLFF. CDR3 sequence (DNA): TGTGCCAGCAGCTTCCGACAGGGTGAAAAACTGTTTTTT.

The CDR3 loop is CASSYPDRREQYF. The CDR3 region has the DNA TGTGCCAGCAGTTATCCCGACAGGCGAGAGCAGTACTTC. The chain links TRBV6-2 or TRBV6-3 to TRBJ2-7; possible D gene TRBD1, 6 bases. The V end was cut by 3 bases, the J end by 7 bases, with 13 bases between. Germline values: CDR1 MNHEY, CDR2 SVGEGT. The CDR3 has 13 residues.

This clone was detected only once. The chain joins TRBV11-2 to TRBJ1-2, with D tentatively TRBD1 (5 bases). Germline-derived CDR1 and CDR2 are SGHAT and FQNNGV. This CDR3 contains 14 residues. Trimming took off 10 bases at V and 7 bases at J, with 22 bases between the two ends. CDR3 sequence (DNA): TGTGCCACCCAGACCCTCTCCAGGGTGGCTGGCTACACCTTC. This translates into CATQTLSRVAGYTF.

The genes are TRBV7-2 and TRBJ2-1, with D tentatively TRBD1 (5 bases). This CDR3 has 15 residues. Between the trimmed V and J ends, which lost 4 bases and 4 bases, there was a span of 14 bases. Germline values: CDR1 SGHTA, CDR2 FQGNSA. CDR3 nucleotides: TGTGCCAGCAGCTCCCCCGTGGCAGGGTACAATGAGCAGTTCTTC. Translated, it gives CASSSPVAGYNEQFF.

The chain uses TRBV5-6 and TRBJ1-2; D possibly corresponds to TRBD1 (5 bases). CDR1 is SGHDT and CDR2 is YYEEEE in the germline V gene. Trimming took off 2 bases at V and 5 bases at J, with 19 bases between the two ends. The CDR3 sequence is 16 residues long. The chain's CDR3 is CASSFFRTPEYYGYTF. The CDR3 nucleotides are TGTGCCAGCAGCTTTTTCCGGACACCCGAATATTATGGCTACACCTTC.

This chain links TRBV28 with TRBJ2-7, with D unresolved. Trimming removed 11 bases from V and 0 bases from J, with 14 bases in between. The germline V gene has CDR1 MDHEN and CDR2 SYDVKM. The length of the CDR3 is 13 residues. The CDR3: CASRTVSSYEQYF. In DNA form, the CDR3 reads TGTGCCTCCCGGACCGTAAGCTCCTACGAGCAGTACTTC.

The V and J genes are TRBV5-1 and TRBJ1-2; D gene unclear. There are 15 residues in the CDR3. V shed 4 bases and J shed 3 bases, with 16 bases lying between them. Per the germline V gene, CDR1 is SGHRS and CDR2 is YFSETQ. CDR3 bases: TGCGCCAGCAGCGGACCGGGGTTTGCGGACTATGGCTACACCTTC. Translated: CASSGPGFADYGYTF. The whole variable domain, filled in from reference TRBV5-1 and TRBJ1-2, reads KAGVTQTPRYLIKTRGQQVTLSCSPISGHRSVSWYQQTPGQGLQFLFEYFSETQRNKGNFPGRFSGRQFSNSRSEMNVSTLELGDSALYLCASSGPGFADYGYTFGSGTRLTVV.

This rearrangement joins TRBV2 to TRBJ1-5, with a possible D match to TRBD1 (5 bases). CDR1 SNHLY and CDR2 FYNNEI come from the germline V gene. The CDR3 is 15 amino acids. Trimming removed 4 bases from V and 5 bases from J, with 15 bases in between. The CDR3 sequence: CASSGSRASDQPQHF. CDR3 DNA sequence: TGTGCCAGCAGTGGATCCAGGGCGTCGGATCAGCCCCAGCATTTT.

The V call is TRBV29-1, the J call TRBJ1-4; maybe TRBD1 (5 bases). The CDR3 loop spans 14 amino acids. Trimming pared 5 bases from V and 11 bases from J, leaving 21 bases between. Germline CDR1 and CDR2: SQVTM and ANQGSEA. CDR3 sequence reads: CSVPGRDLGRKLFF. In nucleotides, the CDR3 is TGCAGCGTTCCCGGGAGGGACCTGGGTCGGAAACTGTTTTTT.

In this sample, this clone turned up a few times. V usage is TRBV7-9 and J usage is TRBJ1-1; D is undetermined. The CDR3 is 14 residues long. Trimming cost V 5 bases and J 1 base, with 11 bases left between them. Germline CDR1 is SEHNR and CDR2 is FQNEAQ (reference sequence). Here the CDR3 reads CASSQFERNTEAFF. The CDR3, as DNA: TGTGCCAGCAGCCAATTCGAGAGGAACACTGAAGCTTTCTTT. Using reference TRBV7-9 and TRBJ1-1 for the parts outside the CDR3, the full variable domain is DTGVSQNPRHKITKRGQNVTFRCDPISEHNRLYWYRQTLGQGPEFLTYFQNEAQLEKSRLLSDRFSAERPKGSFSTLEIQRTEQGDSAMYLCASSQFERNTEAFFGQGTRLTVV.

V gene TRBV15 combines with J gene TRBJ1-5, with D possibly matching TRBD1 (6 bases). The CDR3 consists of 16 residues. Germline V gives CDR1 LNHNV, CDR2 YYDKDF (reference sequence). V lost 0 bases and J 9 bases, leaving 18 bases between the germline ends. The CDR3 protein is CATSRDREQGGRPQHF. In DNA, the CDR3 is TGTGCCACCAGCAGAGATCGGGAACAGGGCGGGAGGCCCCAGCATTTT. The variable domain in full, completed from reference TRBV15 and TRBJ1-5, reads DAMVIQNPRYQVTQFGKPVTLSCSQTLNHNVMYWYQQKSSQAPKLLFHYYDKDFNNEADTPDNFQSRRPNTSFCFLDIRSPGLGDTAMYLCATSRDREQGGRPQHFGDGTRLSIL.

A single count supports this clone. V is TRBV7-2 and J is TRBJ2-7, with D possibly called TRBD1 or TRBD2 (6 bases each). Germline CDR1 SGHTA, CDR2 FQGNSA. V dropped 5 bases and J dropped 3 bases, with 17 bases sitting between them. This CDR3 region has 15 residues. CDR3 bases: TGTGCCAGCAGCGAATGGGGGGCCTGGAACTACGAGCAGTACTTC. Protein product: CASSEWGAWNYEQYF.

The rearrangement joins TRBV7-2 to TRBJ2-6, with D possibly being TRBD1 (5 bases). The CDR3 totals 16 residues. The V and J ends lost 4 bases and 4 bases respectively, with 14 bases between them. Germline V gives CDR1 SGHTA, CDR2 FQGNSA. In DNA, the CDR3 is TGTGCCAGCAGCTCACAGGACCCCCGGGGGGCCAACGTCCTGACTTTC. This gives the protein CASSSQDPRGANVLTF.

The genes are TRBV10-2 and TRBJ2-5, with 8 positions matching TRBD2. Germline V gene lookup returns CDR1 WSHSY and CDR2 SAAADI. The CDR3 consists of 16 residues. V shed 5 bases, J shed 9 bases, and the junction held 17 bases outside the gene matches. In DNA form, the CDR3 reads TGCGCCAGCAGTTACCCGGGACCCATCCCCGGGGGGGCCCAGTACTTC. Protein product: CASSYPGPIPGGAQYF.

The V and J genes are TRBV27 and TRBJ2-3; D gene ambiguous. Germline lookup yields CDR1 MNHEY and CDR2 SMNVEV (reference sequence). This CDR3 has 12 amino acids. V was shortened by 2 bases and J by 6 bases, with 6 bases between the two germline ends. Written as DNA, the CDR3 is TGTGCCAGCAGTTTAATGGGGGATACGCAGTATTTT. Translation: CASSLMGDTQYF.

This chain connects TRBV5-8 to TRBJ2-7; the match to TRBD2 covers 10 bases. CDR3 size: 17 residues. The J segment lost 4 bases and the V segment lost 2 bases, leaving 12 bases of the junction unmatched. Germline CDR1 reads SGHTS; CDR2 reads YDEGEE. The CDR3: CASSFFRTSGSVYEQYF. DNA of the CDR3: TGTGCCAGCAGCTTTTTTAGGACTAGCGGTTCTGTATACGAGCAGTACTTC.

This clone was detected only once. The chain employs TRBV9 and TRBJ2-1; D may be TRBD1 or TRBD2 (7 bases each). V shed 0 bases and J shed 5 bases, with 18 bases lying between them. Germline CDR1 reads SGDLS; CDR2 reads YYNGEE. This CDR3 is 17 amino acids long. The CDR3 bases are TGTGCCAGCAGCGTAGCTCCTGGCAGGGGGGGCGACAATGAGCAGTTCTTC. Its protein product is CASSVAPGRGGDNEQFF.

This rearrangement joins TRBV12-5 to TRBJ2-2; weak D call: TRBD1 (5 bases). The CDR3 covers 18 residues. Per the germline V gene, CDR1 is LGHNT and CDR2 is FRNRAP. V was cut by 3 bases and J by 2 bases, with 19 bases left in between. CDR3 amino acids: CASGFLQGSAANTGELFF. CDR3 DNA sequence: TGTGCTAGTGGTTTTCTTCAGGGATCCGCGGCAAACACCGGGGAGCTGTTTTTT.

CDR3 nucleotides: TGTGCCAGCAGCGTAGGATCTAGCGGGGGGAAAGAGACCCAGTACTTC. Translated, it gives CASSVGSSGGKETQYF. The chain recombines TRBV9 with TRBJ2-5; 11 nucleotides align to TRBD2. CDR1 and CDR2 (germline): SGDLS, YYNGEE. V trimming: 0 bases; J trimming: 3 bases; junction bases outside the gene matches: 4. CDR3 size: 16 residues.

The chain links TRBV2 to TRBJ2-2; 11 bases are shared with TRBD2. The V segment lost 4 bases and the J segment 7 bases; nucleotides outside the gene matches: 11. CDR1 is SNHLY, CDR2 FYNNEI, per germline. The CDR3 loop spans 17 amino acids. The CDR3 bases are TGTGCCAGCAGTGCGCCACGACTAGCGGGGCGGATCGGGGAGCTGTTTTTT. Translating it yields CASSAPRLAGRIGELFF.

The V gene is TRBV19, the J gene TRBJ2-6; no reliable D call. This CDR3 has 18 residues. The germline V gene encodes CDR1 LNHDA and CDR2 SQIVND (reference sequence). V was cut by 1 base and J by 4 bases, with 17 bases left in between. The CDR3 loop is CASSIVDLAVEGANVLTF. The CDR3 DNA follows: TGTGCCAGTAGTATAGTGGACCTCGCCGTGGAAGGGGCCAACGTCCTGACTTTC.